This record covers a single T cell receptor beta chain. Its antigen is undetermined. The record originates from a study of CD8+ T cells in alopecia areata. Looking at the study overall: Treated individuals took tofacitinib by mouth, 5 to 10 mg twice daily. Study observations and caveats: Many expanded lesional clones persisted in scalp and blood during tofacitinib treatment.

This CDR3 region has 14 residues. V lost 5 bases, J lost 4 bases, and 15 bases lay in between. Germline assignment: CDR1 SGHNT and CDR2 YENEEA. Treatment described: oral pan-JAK inhibitor, 5-10 mg twice daily. Following extraction, RNA underwent reverse transcription to cDNA, which served as the sequencing template. Libraries were prepared by immunoSEQ multiplex PCR; TCRdb keeps only in-frame clonotypes and omits some of them. In the table there are more than 130,000 clones, approximately 85% of which are singletons. The chain links TRBV11-3 to TRBJ2-7, with unresolved D. The receptor comes from a human donor with alopecia areata. This material consisted of CD8+ T cells sorted from blood, taken at week 4, from a patient treated with tofacitinib. CDR3 region: CASSPVGTFYEQYF. The CDR3 DNA is TGTGCCAGCAGCCCAGTTGGCACTTTTTACGAGCAGTACTTC.